The rows below give T cell receptor beta chains drawn from one sample of a study of T cell responses to AZD1222 COVID-19 vaccine. Method: immunoSEQ multiplex PCR; TCRdb's copy keeps in-frame clones and lacks some. The repertoire holds under 140,000 clones, with over 85% as singletons. The sample consisted of peripheral blood, taken 28 days after the second AZD1222 dose. The source of these receptors is an adult who received the AZD1222 COVID-19 vaccine. Each CDR3 is given with its conserved first and last residue.

CASSARQGHTEAFF TRBV27
CASSPDLGQQGGNEKLFF TRBV5-5
CASSGTRTGMGNTIYF TRBV19
CASSRGSSEAFF TRBV7-3
CASSPGQETYEQYF TRBV12-1
CASSPQRRFEQYF TRBV3-1/TRBV3-2
CASSEGYRGSSYNEQFF TRBV5-1
CASSPTNTRDTQYF TRBV5-6
CASSPVRGAMDEQFF TRBV18
CASSLTDSYDRSNYGYTF TRBV4-1
CASSPADARGGGFF TRBV3-1/TRBV3-2
CASSDWVGVNTEAFF TRBV2
CASSVAGSISYNEQFF TRBV9
CASSPALAYQETQYF TRBV4-3
CASKGDGLNTEAFF TRBV2
CASSHTGSQETQYF TRBV7-9
CASTGHSTSYYGYTF TRBV2
CSADLGQGYEQYF TRBV29-1
CASYSGVETQYF TRBV28
CASSVGVGTGYEQYF TRBV9
CASSDQGEAQPQHF TRBV6-2/TRBV6-3
CASSWGQAYEQYF TRBV27
CAISDRGKEKETQYF TRBV10-3
CASSEFPLSGGKETQYF TRBV25-1
CASSPPAGSYEQYF TRBV7-2
CASSLAIGQGTGELFF TRBV7-9
CASSQNSQDQPQHF TRBV3-1/TRBV3-2
CAISASQGTEAFF TRBV10-3
CASSFLSGGPATDTQYF TRBV7-3
CASSLTRDAEAFF TRBV12-3/TRBV12-4
CASSQKTSGGIRLTAYEQYF TRBV5-1
CASSQDEGETQYF TRBV3-1/TRBV3-2
CASSVTSGGYNEQFF TRBV5-1
CASSSGQVTSYEQYF TRBV11-2
CASSRGPYGYTF TRBV11-2
CASSKDTGKTGNTIYF TRBV18
CAISESLGQGAYNEQFF TRBV10-3
CASSLGVSNQPQHF TRBV7-9
CSAAGWDETQYF TRBV29-1
CASSFNGRGTEAFF TRBV5-1
CASSRPPTTGLEKLFF TRBV6-6
CASSILPTGGYGYTF TRBV7-8
CASSELGGGETQYF TRBV2
CASSNLAGPLGLETQYF TRBV7-8
CASSPGQNTEAFF TRBV18
CSDARDEQYF TRBV20-1
CASSKDSKPPGELFF TRBV21-1
CASSPRAAAFF TRBV7-9
CASRGPGRGQETQYF TRBV6-5
CASSPRLRKETQYF TRBV7-9
CASSIGGPNAKAFF TRBV19
CASSINGAVNTEAFF TRBV19
CSVGRDGNEKLFF TRBV29-1
CASSQGEGDTEAFF TRBV12-5
CASSPPGLKNYGYTF TRBV18
CASSLGTRQGVQPQHF TRBV7-2
CASSLDGRGGTEAFF TRBV5-1
CASSQRQGLSGAFF TRBV3-1/TRBV3-2
CASSPTSGGRNEQFF TRBV18
CASSQDRGQGSYEQYF TRBV4-2